The clone carrying this TCR beta chain showed up just once. The sample is drawn from a study of blood T cell repertoires in COVID-19. As for the study in general: T cells, B-cell-depleted T cells, or PBMCs supplied cDNA or gDNA.

V was shortened by 5 bases and J by 1 base, with 14 bases between the two germline ends. The CDR3 spans 15 residues. Germline CDR1 LNHDA, CDR2 SQIVND (reference sequence). TCRdb keeps only in-frame clones here, not all; method: immunoSEQ multiplex PCR. The table lists about 320,000 clones, more than 75% of them singletons. Participants were aged about 18 to 90 years, lived in 20 to 25 US areas, and enrolled virtually. Clinical history as reported by participants underpinned cohort assignment. Cohort 3 recovered donors had two negative PCRs, clearance, or symptom resolution. The receptor's source is a woman aged 18-30 years who had recovered from COVID-19. V usage is TRBV19 and J usage is TRBJ1-1; D not resolved. Material: PBMCs or T cells enriched from blood (not recorded which). As DNA, the CDR3 is TGTGCCAGTAGTCTGGGCCTCCCCGGGAACACTGAAGCTTTCTTT. This gives the protein CASSLGLPGNTEAFF.